This TCR beta chain was obtained from a study of T-cell reconstitution after alpha-beta-depleted transplantation in children. General observations from the study: From surviving recipient T cells and thymic progenitors came the high day-60 TCRbeta diversity observed in some patients. In patients about two months after transplant, alpha-beta T cells reportedly arose from several hundred expanded graft clones. From newly produced T cells came most of the T-cell counts and diversity one year after transplant.

The CDR3 sequence is 13 residues long. Germline CDR1 and CDR2: SEHNR and FQNEAQ (reference sequence). V was trimmed by 1 base and J by 8 bases, leaving 11 bases between them. This clonotype showed up many times. Its matching antigen is unknown. Preparation of the TCRbeta library involved a method that used unique molecular identifiers. TCRdb called the PCR reads again in MiXCR, with one record for every CDR3 protein. The data contain 250,000 to 300,000 distinct CDR3 sequences, about 7.3% of them singletons. The V and J genes are TRBV7-9 and TRBJ1-2; D is possibly TRBD1 (5 bases). Here the sequenced sample was peripheral blood, taken 360 days after TCRalphabeta/CD19-depleted stem cell transplant. The sequence was collected from a female patient aged 2-10 years who had a stem cell transplant for Fanconi anemia, so the T cells may come from the graft donor. Written as DNA, the CDR3 is TGTGCCAGCAGCTTAGATGAAGGGGACGGCTACACCTTC. This gives the protein CASSLDEGDGYTF.